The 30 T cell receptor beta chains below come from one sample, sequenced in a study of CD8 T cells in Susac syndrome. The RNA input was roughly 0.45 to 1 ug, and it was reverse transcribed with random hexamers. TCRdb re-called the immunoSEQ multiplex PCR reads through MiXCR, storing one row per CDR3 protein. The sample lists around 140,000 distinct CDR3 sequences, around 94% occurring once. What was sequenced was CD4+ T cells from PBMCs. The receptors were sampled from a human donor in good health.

CDR3 amino acids: CASTPAGEAFF. CDR3 sequence (DNA): TGTGCCAGCACCCCGGCAGGGGAAGCTTTCTTT. This sequence joins TRBV7-9 and TRBJ1-1; TRBD1 might be the D (5 bases). V was pared by 7 bases and J by 8 bases, with 11 bases between. Germline values: CDR1 SEHNR, CDR2 FQNEAQ (reference sequence). The CDR3 sequence is 11 residues long.

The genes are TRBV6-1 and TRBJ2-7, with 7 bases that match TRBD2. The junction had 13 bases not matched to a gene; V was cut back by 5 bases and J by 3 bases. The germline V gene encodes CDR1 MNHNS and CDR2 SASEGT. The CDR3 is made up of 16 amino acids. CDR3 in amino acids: CASSPTLSGNGYEQYF. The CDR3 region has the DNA TGTGCCAGCAGTCCTACCCTGAGCGGGAACGGCTACGAGCAGTACTTC.

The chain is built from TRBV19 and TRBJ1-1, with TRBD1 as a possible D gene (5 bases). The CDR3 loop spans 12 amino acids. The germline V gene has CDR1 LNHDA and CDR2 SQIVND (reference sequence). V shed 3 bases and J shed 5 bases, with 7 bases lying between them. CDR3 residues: CASSIQGTEAFF. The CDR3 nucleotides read TGTGCCAGTAGTATTCAGGGAACTGAAGCTTTCTTT.

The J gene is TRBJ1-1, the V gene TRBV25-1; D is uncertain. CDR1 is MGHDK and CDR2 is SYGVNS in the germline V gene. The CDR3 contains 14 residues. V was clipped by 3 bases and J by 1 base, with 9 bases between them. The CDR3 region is CASSEIGKNTEAFF. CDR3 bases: TGTGCCAGCAGTGAGATAGGGAAGAACACTGAAGCTTTCTTT.

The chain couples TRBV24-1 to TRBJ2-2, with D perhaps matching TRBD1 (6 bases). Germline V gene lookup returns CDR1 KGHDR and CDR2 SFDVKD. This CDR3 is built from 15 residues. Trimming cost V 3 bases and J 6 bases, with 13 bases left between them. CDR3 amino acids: CATSDHRQEAGELFF. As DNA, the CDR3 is TGTGCCACCAGTGATCATCGACAGGAGGCCGGGGAGCTGTTTTTT.

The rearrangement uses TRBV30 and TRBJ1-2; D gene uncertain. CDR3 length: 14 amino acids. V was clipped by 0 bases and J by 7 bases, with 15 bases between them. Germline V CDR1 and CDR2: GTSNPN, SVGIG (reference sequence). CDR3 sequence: CAWSVERRVGGYTF. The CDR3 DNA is TGTGCCTGGAGTGTAGAGCGGAGGGTTGGTGGCTACACCTTC.

The CDR3 DNA reads as TGTGCCAGTAGTGGTAGGGTGACGAATCAGCCCCAGCATTTT. As protein: CASSGRVTNQPQHF. The gene calls are TRBV19 and TRBJ1-5; D is unresolved. The CDR3 runs to 14 residues. Trimming pared 5 bases from V and 4 bases from J, leaving 12 bases between. The germline V gene encodes CDR1 LNHDA and CDR2 SQIVND (reference sequence).

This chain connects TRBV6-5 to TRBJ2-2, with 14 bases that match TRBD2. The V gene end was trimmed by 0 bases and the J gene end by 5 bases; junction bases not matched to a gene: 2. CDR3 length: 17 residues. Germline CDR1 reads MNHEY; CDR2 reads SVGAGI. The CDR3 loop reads CASSYSGLAGGTGELFF. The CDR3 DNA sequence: TGTGCCAGCAGTTACTCCGGACTAGCGGGAGGTACCGGGGAGCTGTTTTTT.

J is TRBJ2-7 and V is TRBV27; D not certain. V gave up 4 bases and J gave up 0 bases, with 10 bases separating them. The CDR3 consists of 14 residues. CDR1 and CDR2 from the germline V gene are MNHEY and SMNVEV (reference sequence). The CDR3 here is CASSWAVNSYEQYF. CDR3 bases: TGTGCCAGCAGTTGGGCGGTAAACTCCTACGAGCAGTACTTC.

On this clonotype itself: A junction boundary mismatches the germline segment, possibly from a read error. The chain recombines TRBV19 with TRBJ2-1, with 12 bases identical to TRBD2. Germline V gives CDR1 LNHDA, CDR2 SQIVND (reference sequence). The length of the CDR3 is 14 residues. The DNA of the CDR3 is TGTGCCAGTAGTATAGGACTAGCGGGAGCCCCTCAACTCTTC. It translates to CASSIGLAGAPQLF.

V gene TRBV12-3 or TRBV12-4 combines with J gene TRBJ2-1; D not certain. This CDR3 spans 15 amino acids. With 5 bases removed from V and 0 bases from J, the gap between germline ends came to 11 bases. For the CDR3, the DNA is TGTGCCAGCAGTGTCGACCCGAGCTCCTACAATGAGCAGTTCTTC. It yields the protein CASSVDPSSYNEQFF.

This chain's CDR3 is CSVGEGEGYGYTF. CDR3 sequence (DNA): TGCAGCGTTGGGGAGGGGGAAGGCTATGGCTACACCTTC. V and J are TRBV29-1 and TRBJ1-2; a possible D gene is TRBD1 (6 bases). The CDR3 has 13 amino acids. Trimming took 4 bases from V and 4 from J, leaving 13 bases between them. CDR1 SQVTM and CDR2 ANQGSEA come from the germline V gene. Complete variable domain (other parts from reference TRBV29-1 and TRBJ1-2): SAVISQKPSRDICQRGTSLTIQCQVDSQVTMMFWYRQQPGQSLTLIATANQGSEATYESGFVIDKFPISRPNLTFSTLTVSNMSPEDSSIYLCSVGEGEGYGYTFGSGTRLTVV.

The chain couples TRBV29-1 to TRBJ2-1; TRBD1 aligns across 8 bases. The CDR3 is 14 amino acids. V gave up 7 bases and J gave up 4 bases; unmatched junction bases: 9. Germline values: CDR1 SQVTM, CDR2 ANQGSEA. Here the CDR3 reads CSGGRQGYYNEQFF. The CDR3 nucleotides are TGCAGCGGCGGCCGACAGGGGTATTACAATGAGCAGTTCTTC.

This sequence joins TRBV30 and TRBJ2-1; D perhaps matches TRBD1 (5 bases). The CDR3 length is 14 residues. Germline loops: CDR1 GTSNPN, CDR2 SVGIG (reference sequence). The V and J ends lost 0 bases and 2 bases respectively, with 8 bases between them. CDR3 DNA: TGTGCCTGGAGTGTCAGACAGCCCTACAATGAGCAGTTCTTC. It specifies CAWSVRQPYNEQFF.

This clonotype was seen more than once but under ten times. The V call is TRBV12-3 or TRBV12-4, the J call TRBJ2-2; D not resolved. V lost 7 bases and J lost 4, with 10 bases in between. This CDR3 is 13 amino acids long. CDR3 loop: CASTMGLTGELFF. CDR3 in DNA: TGTGCCAGCACCATGGGTCTCACCGGGGAGCTGTTTTTT.

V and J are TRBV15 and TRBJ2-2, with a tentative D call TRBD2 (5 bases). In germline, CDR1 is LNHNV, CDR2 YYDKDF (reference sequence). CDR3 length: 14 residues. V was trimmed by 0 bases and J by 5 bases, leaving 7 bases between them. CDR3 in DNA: TGTGCCACCAGCAGAGAGAGGGTGACCGGGGAGCTGTTTTTT. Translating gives CATSRERVTGELFF.

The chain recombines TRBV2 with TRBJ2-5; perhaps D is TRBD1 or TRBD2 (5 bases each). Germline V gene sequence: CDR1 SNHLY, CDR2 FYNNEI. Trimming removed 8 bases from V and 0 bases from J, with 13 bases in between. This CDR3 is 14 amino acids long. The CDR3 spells CASSRGRYQETQYF. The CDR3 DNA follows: TGTGCCAGCTCGAGGGGCAGATACCAAGAGACCCAGTACTTC.

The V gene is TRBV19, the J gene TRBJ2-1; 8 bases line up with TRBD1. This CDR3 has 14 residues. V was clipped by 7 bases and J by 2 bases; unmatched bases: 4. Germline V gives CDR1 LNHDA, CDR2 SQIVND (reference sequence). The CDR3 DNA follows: TGTGCCAGTACTCGACAGGGGACCTACAATGAGCAGTTCTTC. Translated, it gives CASTRQGTYNEQFF. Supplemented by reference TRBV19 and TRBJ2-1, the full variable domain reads DGGITQSPKYLFRKEGQNVTLSCEQNLNHDAMYWYRQDPGQGLRLIYYSQIVNDFQKGDIAEGYSVSREKKESFPLTVTSAQKNPTAFYLCASTRQGTYNEQFFGPGTRLTVL.

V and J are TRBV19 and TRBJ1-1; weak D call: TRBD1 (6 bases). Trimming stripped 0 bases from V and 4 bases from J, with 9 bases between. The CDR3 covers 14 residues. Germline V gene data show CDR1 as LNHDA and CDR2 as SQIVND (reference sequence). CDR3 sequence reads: CASSIDRGFTEAFF. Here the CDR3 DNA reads TGTGCCAGTAGTATAGACAGGGGTTTCACTGAAGCTTTCTTT.

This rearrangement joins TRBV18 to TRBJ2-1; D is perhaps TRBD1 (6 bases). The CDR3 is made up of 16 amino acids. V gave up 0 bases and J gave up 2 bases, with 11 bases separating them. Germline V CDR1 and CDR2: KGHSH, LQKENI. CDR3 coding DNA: TGTGCCAGCTCACCACCGGGGAACAGGGCCTACAATGAGCAGTTCTTC. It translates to CASSPPGNRAYNEQFF.

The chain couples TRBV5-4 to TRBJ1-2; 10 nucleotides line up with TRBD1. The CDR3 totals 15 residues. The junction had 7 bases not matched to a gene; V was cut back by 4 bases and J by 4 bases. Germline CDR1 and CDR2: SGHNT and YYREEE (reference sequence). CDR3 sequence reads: CASSNRDRGGYGYTF. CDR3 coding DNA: TGTGCCAGCAGCAACCGGGACAGGGGAGGCTATGGCTACACCTTC.

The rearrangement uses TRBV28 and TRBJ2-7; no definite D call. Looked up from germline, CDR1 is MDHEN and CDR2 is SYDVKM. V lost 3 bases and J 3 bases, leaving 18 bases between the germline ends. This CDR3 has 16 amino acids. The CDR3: CASSLGKLHSLYEQYF. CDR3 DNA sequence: TGTGCCAGCAGTTTGGGCAAACTACACTCTCTCTACGAGCAGTACTTC.

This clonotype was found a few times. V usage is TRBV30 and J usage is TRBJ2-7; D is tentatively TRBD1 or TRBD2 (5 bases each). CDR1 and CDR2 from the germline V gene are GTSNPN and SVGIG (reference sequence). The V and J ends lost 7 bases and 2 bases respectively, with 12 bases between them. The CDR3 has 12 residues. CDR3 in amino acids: CASGASPYEQYF. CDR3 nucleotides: TGTGCCTCCGGGGCTAGCCCCTACGAGCAGTACTTC.

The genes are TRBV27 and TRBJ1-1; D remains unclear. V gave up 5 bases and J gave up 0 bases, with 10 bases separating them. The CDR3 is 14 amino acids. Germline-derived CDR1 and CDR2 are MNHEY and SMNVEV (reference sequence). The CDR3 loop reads CASSRWGVNTEAFF. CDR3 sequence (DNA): TGTGCCAGCAGTCGTTGGGGAGTGAACACTGAAGCTTTCTTT.

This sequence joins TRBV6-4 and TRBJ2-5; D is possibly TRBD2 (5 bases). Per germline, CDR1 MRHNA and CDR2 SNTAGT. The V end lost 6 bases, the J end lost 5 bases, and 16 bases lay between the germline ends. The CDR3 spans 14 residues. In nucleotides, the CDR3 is TGTGCCAGCAGCGGGCCCCGCTCGGGGGAGACCCAGTACTTC. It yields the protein CASSGPRSGETQYF.

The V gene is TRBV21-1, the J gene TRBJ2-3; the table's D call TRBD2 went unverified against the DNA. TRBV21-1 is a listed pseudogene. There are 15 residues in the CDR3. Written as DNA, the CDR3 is TGTGCCAGCAGCAAAGCCCTAGCGGGAGGAGATACGCAGTATTTT. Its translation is CASSKALAGGDTQYF.

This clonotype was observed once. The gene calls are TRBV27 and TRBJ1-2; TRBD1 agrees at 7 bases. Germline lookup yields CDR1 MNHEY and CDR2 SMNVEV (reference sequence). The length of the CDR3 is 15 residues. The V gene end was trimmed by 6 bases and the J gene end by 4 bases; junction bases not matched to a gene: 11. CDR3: CASRTATGAVYGYTF. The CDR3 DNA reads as TGTGCCAGCAGAACAGCAACAGGGGCGGTCTATGGCTACACCTTC.

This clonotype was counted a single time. The DNA for the CDR3 is TGTGCCAGCGGAGGGCGGCGGGAGGCCCACTACGAGCAGTACTTC. Translated: CASGGRREAHYEQYF. V and J are TRBV27 and TRBJ2-7; TRBD2 aligns across 8 bases. J was trimmed by 3 bases and V by 8 bases; bases with no gene match: 12. Per germline, CDR1 MNHEY and CDR2 SMNVEV (reference sequence). The CDR3 consists of 15 residues.

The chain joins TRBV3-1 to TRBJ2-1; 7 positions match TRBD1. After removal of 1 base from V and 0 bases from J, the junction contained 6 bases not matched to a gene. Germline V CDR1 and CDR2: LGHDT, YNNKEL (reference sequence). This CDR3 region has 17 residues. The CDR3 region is CASSQVYGDSSYNEQFF. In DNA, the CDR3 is TGTGCCAGCAGCCAAGTTTATGGGGACAGCTCCTACAATGAGCAGTTCTTC.

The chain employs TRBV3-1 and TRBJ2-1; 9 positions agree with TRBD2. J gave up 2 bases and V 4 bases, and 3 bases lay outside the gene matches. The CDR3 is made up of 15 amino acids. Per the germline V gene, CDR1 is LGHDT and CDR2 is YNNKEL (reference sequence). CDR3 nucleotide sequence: TGTGCCAGCAGCCCCAGCGGGGGGCCCTACAATGAGCAGTTCTTC. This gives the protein CASSPSGGPYNEQFF.